One and the same sample provided the 10 T cell receptor beta chains below, sequenced in a study of cytomegalovirus exposure and HLA in healthy donors. The PCR used 60 Vbeta and 13 Jbeta primers. TCRdb keeps only in-frame clones here, not all; method: immunoSEQ multiplex PCR. The sample carries around 200,000 clones, 75% to 85% recorded once. Sequencing input: PBMCs. These receptors came from a girl between 2 and 10 years old in good health and CMV-seropositive.

This clone was detected many times. Given a much more abundant clone one base away, this may be a read error. The chain links TRBV6-5 to TRBJ1-4; no reliable D call. The germline CDR1 and CDR2 sequences are MNHEY and SVGAGI. The CDR3 has 14 amino acids. V gave up 5 bases and J gave up 10 bases, with 17 bases separating them. CDR3 region: CASSEWFNAIKLFF. The CDR3 nucleotides are TGTGCCAGCAGTGAATGGTTTAACGCGATAAAACTGTTTTTT.

The gene calls are TRBV27 and TRBJ2-1, with TRBD1 matching 7 bases. V lost 3 bases and J lost 2; bases outside the gene matches: 4. Germline CDR1 is MNHEY and CDR2 is SMNVEV (reference sequence). This CDR3 spans 15 amino acids. The CDR3 here is CASSFEGTAYNEQFF. CDR3 nucleotides: TGTGCCAGCAGTTTTGAAGGGACAGCCTACAATGAGCAGTTCTTC.

The gene calls are TRBV9 and TRBJ2-1; 11 bases fit TRBD2. The germline CDR1 and CDR2 sequences are SGDLS and YYNGEE. Trimming took 0 bases from V and 9 from J; bases not matched to a gene: 5. The CDR3 covers 15 residues. The CDR3 bases are TGTGCCAGCAGCGTAGTCGATAGCGGGAGGGCTGAGCAGTTCTTC. Its protein product is CASSVVDSGRAEQFF.

The CDR3 sequence is CAWSVPGGNQPQHF. The CDR3 DNA follows: TGTGCCTGGAGTGTACCCGGGGGCAATCAGCCCCAGCATTTT. This chain links TRBV30 with TRBJ1-5; D gene unclear. V dropped 0 bases and J dropped 2 bases, with 8 bases sitting between them. Looked up from germline, CDR1 is GTSNPN and CDR2 is SVGIG (reference sequence). CDR3 size: 14 residues.

V gene TRBV30 combines with J gene TRBJ2-6, with D possibly matching TRBD1 (5 bases). The CDR3 spans 16 residues. V was shortened by 2 bases and J by 0 bases, with 11 bases between the two germline ends. The germline V gene encodes CDR1 GTSNPN and CDR2 SVGIG (reference sequence). The CDR3 protein is CAWSRGWGSGANVLTF. The CDR3, as DNA: TGTGCCTGGAGTAGGGGATGGGGCTCTGGGGCCAACGTCCTGACTTTC.

In regard to this clone: The identical CDR3 is also encoded by other nucleotide sequences in the sample. The genes are TRBV6-5 and TRBJ1-2, with a tentative D call TRBD1 (6 bases). Trimming pared 4 bases from V and 5 bases from J, leaving 8 bases between. Germline CDR1 is MNHEY and CDR2 is SVGAGI. The CDR3 spans 12 residues. CDR3 in DNA: TGTGCCAGCAGTTCAACAGGGTATGGCTACACCTTC. Translating gives CASSSTGYGYTF.

This clone has just one count. The chain combines TRBV5-4 with TRBJ2-3, with 8 bases matching TRBD2. The length of the CDR3 is 15 residues. The V gene end was trimmed by 4 bases and the J gene end by 3 bases; junction bases not matched to a gene: 7. Germline V gene lookup returns CDR1 SGHNT and CDR2 YYREEE (reference sequence). In DNA, the CDR3 is TGTGCCAGCAGCCACGGGGGGGTGAGAACAGATACGCAGTATTTT. Encoded protein: CASSHGGVRTDTQYF.

DNA of the CDR3: TGTGCCAGCAGCTTAGCAGGGGAGGGCTACGAGCAGTACTTC. This sequence encodes CASSLAGEGYEQYF. V is TRBV11-1 and J is TRBJ2-7, with 7 bases fitting TRBD2. Trimming cost V 0 bases and J 3 bases; bases outside gene matches: 2. Germline V gives CDR1 SGHAT, CDR2 FQDESV (reference sequence). There are 14 residues in the CDR3.

This sequence joins TRBV2 and TRBJ1-2; tentatively, D is TRBD1 (5 bases). CDR1 SNHLY and CDR2 FYNNEI come from the germline V gene. This CDR3 is built from 13 residues. V was cut by 7 bases and J by 4 bases, with 13 bases left in between. The CDR3, as DNA: TGTGCCAGCACCATGGGAGGGGCCTATGGCTACACCTTC. Translation: CASTMGGAYGYTF.

This chain links TRBV5-1 with TRBJ2-7; TRBD2 aligns across 9 bases. The CDR3 spans 14 residues. Germline V gene sequence: CDR1 SGHRS, CDR2 YFSETQ. After removal of 0 bases from V and 8 bases from J, the junction contained 6 bases not matched to a gene. The CDR3 is CASSLGLAVLQQYF. The CDR3 DNA reads TGCGCCAGCAGCTTGGGACTAGCGGTCCTGCAGCAGTACTTC.